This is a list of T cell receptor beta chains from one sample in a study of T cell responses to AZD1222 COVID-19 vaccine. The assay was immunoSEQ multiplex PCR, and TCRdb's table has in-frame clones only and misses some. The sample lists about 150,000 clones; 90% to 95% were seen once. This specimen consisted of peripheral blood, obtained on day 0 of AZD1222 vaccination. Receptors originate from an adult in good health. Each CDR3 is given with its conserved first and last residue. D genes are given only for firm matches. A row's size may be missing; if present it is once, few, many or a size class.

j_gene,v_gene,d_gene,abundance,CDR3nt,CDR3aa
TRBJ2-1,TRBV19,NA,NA,TGTGCCAGTAGTATAGCCCGCTACAATGAGCAGTTCTTC,CASSIARYNEQFF
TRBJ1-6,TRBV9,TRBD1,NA,TGTGCCAGCAGTGAGGGGGCCCCTAATAATTCACCCCTCCACTTT,CASSEGAPNNSPLHF
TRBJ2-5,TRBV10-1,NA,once,TGCGCCAGCAGTCGGACTGCTCAAGAGACCCAGTACTTC,CASSRTAQETQYF
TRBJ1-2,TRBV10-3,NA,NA,TGTGCCTCCCGACAGAATTTTAACTATGGCTACACCTTC,CASRQNFNYGYTF
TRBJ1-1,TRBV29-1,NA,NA,TGCAGCGTTAGTGGGGGGCGCGGGATGAACACTGAAGCTTTCTTT,CSVSGGRGMNTEAFF
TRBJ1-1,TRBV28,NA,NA,TGTGCCAGCAGTTCCGGGATGAACACTGAAGCTTTCTTT,CASSSGMNTEAFF
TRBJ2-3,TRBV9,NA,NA,TGTGCCAGCAGCGCCCGGATGGGCAATCCTACAGATACGCAGTATTTT,CASSARMGNPTDTQYF
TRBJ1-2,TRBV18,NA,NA,TGTGCCAGCTCACTAGACTCACCCCAGGGAGGCTACACCTTC,CASSLDSPQGGYTF
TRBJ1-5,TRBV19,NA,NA,TGTGCCAGTACCCCCACCGGGAGAGGCAATCAGCCCCAGCATTTT,CASTPTGRGNQPQHF
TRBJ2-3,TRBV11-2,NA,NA,TGTGCCAGCAGCTCCGGACAAAACCCAGATACGCAGTATTTT,CASSSGQNPDTQYF